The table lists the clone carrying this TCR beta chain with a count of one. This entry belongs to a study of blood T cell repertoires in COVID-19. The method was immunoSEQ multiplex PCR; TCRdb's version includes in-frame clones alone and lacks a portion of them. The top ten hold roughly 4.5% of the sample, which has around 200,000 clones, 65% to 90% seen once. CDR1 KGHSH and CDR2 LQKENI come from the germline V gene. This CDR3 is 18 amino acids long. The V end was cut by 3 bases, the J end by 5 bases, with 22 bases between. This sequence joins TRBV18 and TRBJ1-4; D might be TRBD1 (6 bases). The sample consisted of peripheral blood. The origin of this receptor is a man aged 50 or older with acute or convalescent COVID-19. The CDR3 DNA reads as TGTGCCAGCTCACCGATCTCCAGGGGAGGGCAGCGAAATGAAAAACTGTTTTTT. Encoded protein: CASSPISRGGQRNEKLFF.